Each of the 27 T cell receptor beta chains below was sequenced from the same sample in a study of CD8 T cells in Susac syndrome. Reverse transcription of about 0.5 to 1 ug RNA used random hexamers. From the immunoSEQ multiplex PCR reads, TCRdb called clonotypes with MiXCR, one entry per CDR3 protein. The data show hundreds of thousands of distinct CDR3 sequences, 93% seen once. The sequencing sample was made of CD4+ T cells from PBMCs. The source of these receptors is a human donor with multiple sclerosis.

The chain joins TRBV12-3 or TRBV12-4 to TRBJ1-1; D unclear. V lost 7 bases and J 1 base, leaving 10 bases between the germline ends. The CDR3 spans 13 residues. For the CDR3, the DNA is TGTGCCAGCACCTCGCTGCGGAACACTGAAGCTTTCTTT. It translates to CASTSLRNTEAFF.

The chain links TRBV5-1 to TRBJ1-2; tentatively, D is TRBD1 (6 bases). The CDR3 runs 14 residues. In germline, CDR1 is SGHRS, CDR2 YFSETQ. V lost 2 bases and J lost 6, with 14 bases in between. This chain's CDR3 is CASSLDPGADGYTF. The DNA of the CDR3 is TGCGCCAGCAGCTTAGACCCGGGGGCAGATGGCTACACCTTC.

This clonotype was recorded only once. The chain employs TRBV11-2 and TRBJ2-3; TRBD2 agrees at 7 bases. The germline V gene encodes CDR1 SGHAT and CDR2 FQNNGV. The CDR3 sequence is 18 residues long. V shed 1 base and J 2 bases; nucleotides not matched to a gene: 12. CDR3: CASSLGSLAELSTDTQYF. CDR3 coding DNA: TGTGCCAGCAGCTTAGGTTCGCTAGCGGAATTGTCCACAGATACGCAGTATTTT.

This CDR3 is CASSVGGSGTGELFF. CDR3 in DNA: TGTGCCAGCAGCGTAGGCGGGAGTGGTACCGGGGAGCTGTTTTTT. This chain connects TRBV9 to TRBJ2-2; 7 bases map to TRBD2. This CDR3 has 15 amino acids. The germline gives CDR1 SGDLS, CDR2 YYNGEE. V trimming: 0 bases; J trimming: 5 bases; junction bases outside the gene matches: 4.

This chain uses TRBV7-2 with TRBJ1-3; no reliable D call. The CDR3 totals 14 residues. V gave up 0 bases and J gave up 4 bases, with 7 bases separating them. Germline values: CDR1 SGHTA, CDR2 FQGNSA. CDR3 nucleotides: TGTGCCAGCAGCTTAGCGGGCAGGGGAAACACCATATATTTT. As protein: CASSLAGRGNTIYF.

The chain employs TRBV27 and TRBJ1-4; D is unresolved. This CDR3 region has 13 residues. The germline gives CDR1 MNHEY, CDR2 SMNVEV (reference sequence). The ends were cut back, 5 bases at V and 7 bases at J, with 11 bases in the middle. As DNA, the CDR3 is TGTGCCAGCAGTAGGGAGGTCAGTGAAAAACTGTTTTTT. Translated: CASSREVSEKLFF.

The V gene is TRBV20-1, the J gene TRBJ1-4, with D uncertain. This CDR3 comprises 12 residues. CDR1 DFQATT and CDR2 SNEGSKA come from the germline V gene (reference sequence). The V end was cut by 6 bases, the J end by 8 bases, with 13 bases between. DNA of the CDR3: TGCAGTGCCAGCCCAGGAGGGGAAAAACTGTTTTTT. This translates into CSASPGGEKLFF.

This chain joins TRBV4-1 and TRBJ1-1; no clear D. CDR1 is MGHRA and CDR2 is YSYEKL in the germline V gene. The CDR3 consists of 16 residues. V gave up 4 bases and J gave up 2 bases, with 17 bases separating them. The CDR3 sequence is CASSPQVTGQNTEAFF. CDR3 sequence (DNA): TGCGCCAGCAGCCCCCAGGTGACCGGCCAAAACACTGAAGCTTTCTTT.

The chain links TRBV19 to TRBJ1-4, with 10 bases fitting TRBD1. CDR1 LNHDA and CDR2 SQIVND come from the germline V gene (reference sequence). V was pared by 5 bases and J by 5 bases, with 5 bases of the junction left unmatched. CDR3 length equals 15 residues. The CDR3 bases are TGTGCCAGTAGTTCCTGGACAGGGGGAAATGAAAAACTGTTTTTT. Residues: CASSSWTGGNEKLFF. The complete variable domain, with remaining parts taken from reference TRBV19 and TRBJ1-4, reads DGGITQSPKYLFRKEGQNVTLSCEQNLNHDAMYWYRQDPGQGLRLIYYSQIVNDFQKGDIAEGYSVSREKKESFPLTVTSAQKNPTAFYLCASSSWTGGNEKLFFGSGTQLSVL.

This clonotype has only one observation. This sequence joins TRBV5-1 and TRBJ1-2; D perhaps matches TRBD1 (5 bases). CDR1 is SGHRS, CDR2 YFSETQ, per germline. The CDR3 covers 14 residues. V was shortened by 4 bases and J by 0 bases, with 10 bases between the two germline ends. Here the CDR3 DNA reads TGCGCCAGCAGCGGGGGTGCGACTAACTATGGCTACACCTTC. Protein: CASSGGATNYGYTF.

This sequence joins TRBV15 and TRBJ1-2, with a tentative D call TRBD1 (5 bases). Germline CDR1 is LNHNV and CDR2 is YYDKDF (reference sequence). The V and J ends lost 4 bases and 10 bases respectively, with 16 bases between them. The length of the CDR3 is 13 residues. The CDR3, as DNA: TGTGCCACCAGCAAGGACCTACAGGAACACTACACCTTC. The encoded protein is CATSKDLQEHYTF.

The chain employs TRBV30 and TRBJ1-1; D possibly corresponds to TRBD1 (6 bases). Germline CDR1 is GTSNPN and CDR2 is SVGIG (reference sequence). This CDR3 is 14 amino acids long. Trimming removed 5 bases from V and 6 bases from J, with 19 bases in between. This chain's CDR3 is CAWRDRPRGAEAFF. The CDR3 DNA reads as TGTGCCTGGCGTGACAGGCCGAGGGGCGCTGAAGCTTTCTTT.

The chain couples TRBV5-1 to TRBJ2-3; D uncertain. Trimming shortened V by 3 bases and J by 3 bases, and 8 bases separated the two germline ends. The CDR3 sequence is 13 residues long. The V gene's germline CDR1 is SGHRS and CDR2 YFSETQ. DNA for the CDR3: TGCGCCAGCAGCTACTCGGGTACAGATACGCAGTATTTT. Encoded protein: CASSYSGTDTQYF.

This clonotype was counted a single time. This rearrangement joins TRBV28 to TRBJ2-5; D ambiguous. The CDR3 has 11 residues. Deletions cut 7 bases from V and 4 bases from J, with 7 bases between. In germline, CDR1 is MDHEN, CDR2 SYDVKM. The CDR3 spells CASIDLETQYF. The CDR3 coding sequence is TGTGCCAGCATCGACTTAGAGACCCAGTACTTC.

With regard to this clonotype: At one end the junction does not follow the germline gene, possibly because of a read error. The V gene is TRBV5-1, the J gene TRBJ2-3; 7 positions match TRBD2. The CDR3 length is 14 residues. Germline V gives CDR1 SGHRS, CDR2 YFSETQ. This CDR3 is CAGSRAGAPDTQYF. Here the CDR3 DNA reads TGCGCCGGCAGTAGGGCGGGAGCCCCAGATACGCAGTATTTT. Together with reference TRBV5-1 and TRBJ2-3, the CDR3 gives the full variable domain: KAGVTQTPRYLIKTRGQQVTLSCSPISGHRSVSWYQQTPGQGLQFLFEYFSETQRNKGNFPGRFSGRQFSNSRSEMNVSTLELGDSALYLCAGSRAGAPDTQYFGPGTRLTVL.

The V gene is TRBV6-1, the J gene TRBJ2-7; 10 nucleotides align to TRBD1. There are 13 residues in the CDR3. Germline V lookup: CDR1 MNHNS, CDR2 SASEGT. V lost 4 bases, J lost 5 bases, and 2 bases stayed unmatched. CDR3 region: CASSGTGGHEQYV. CDR3 nucleotide sequence: TGTGCCAGCAGTGGGACAGGGGGGCACGAGCAGTACGTC.

The rearrangement joins TRBV6-5 to TRBJ2-5; D might be TRBD1 or TRBD2, each matching 5 bases. The V gene lost 10 bases and the J gene lost 3 bases, with 15 bases spanning the gap. The length of the CDR3 is 13 residues. CDR1 and CDR2 (germline): MNHEY, SVGAGI. Here the CDR3 reads CATRESGKETQYF. DNA for the CDR3: TGTGCCACCAGGGAATCCGGGAAAGAGACCCAGTACTTC.

The rearrangement joins TRBV20-1 to TRBJ2-3; weak D call: TRBD2 (5 bases). The CDR3 loop spans 14 amino acids. The germline V gene encodes CDR1 DFQATT and CDR2 SNEGSKA (reference sequence). Trimming pared 2 bases from V and 2 bases from J, leaving 11 bases between. Here the CDR3 reads CSARPLDYTDTQYF. CDR3 sequence (DNA): TGCAGTGCTAGACCCCTTGACTACACAGATACGCAGTATTTT.

CDR3 sequence reads: CAWSVAFSGSATDTQYF. The CDR3 region has the DNA TGTGCCTGGAGTGTAGCCTTTAGCGGGAGTGCAACAGATACGCAGTATTTT. The rearrangement joins TRBV30 to TRBJ2-3, with 9 bases that match TRBD2. The trim removed 0 bases at V and 3 bases at J, leaving 10 bases unmatched. Germline V gene lookup returns CDR1 GTSNPN and CDR2 SVGIG (reference sequence). The CDR3 is 17 residues long. The complete variable domain, with remaining parts taken from reference TRBV30 and TRBJ2-3, reads SQTIHQWPATLVQPVGSPLSLECTVEGTSNPNLYWYRQAAGRGLQLLFYSVGIGQISSEVPQNLSASRPQDRQFILSSKKLLLSDSGFYLCAWSVAFSGSATDTQYFGPGTRLTVL.

The V call is TRBV7-9, the J call TRBJ2-1; TRBD1 is a possible D gene (6 bases). V was trimmed by 1 base and J by 7 bases, leaving 11 bases between them. This CDR3 spans 14 amino acids. Germline V gene sequence: CDR1 SEHNR, CDR2 FQNEAQ (reference sequence). The CDR3 is CASSLVGGWNEQFF. DNA for the CDR3: TGTGCCAGCAGCTTAGTAGGGGGATGGAATGAGCAGTTCTTC.

The V and J genes are TRBV6-1 and TRBJ1-3, with no clear D. The V gene's germline CDR1 is MNHNS and CDR2 SASEGT. CDR3 size: 15 residues. The V end was cut by 3 bases, the J end by 1 base, with 10 bases between. CDR3 region: CASSEGGESGNTIYF. CDR3 sequence (DNA): TGTGCCAGCAGTGAGGGCGGGGAATCTGGAAACACCATATATTTT.

This chain links TRBV5-4 with TRBJ2-4; the D is unclear. Per germline, CDR1 SGHNT and CDR2 YYREEE (reference sequence). CDR3 length: 11 residues. V was clipped by 7 bases and J by 6 bases, with 8 bases between them. CDR3 DNA: TGTGCCAGCGAGTTCAGAAACATTCAGTACTTC. It encodes CASEFRNIQYF.

CDR3 bases: TGCGCCAGCAGCCTGGTGGGACACCAGAACACTGAAGCTTTCTTT. It codes for CASSLVGHQNTEAFF. The rearrangement links TRBV5-1 to TRBJ1-1, with D possibly being TRBD1 (6 bases). V was cut by 4 bases and J by 1 base, with 14 bases left in between. There are 15 residues in the CDR3. From germline, CDR1 is SGHRS and CDR2 YFSETQ.

The J gene is TRBJ2-5, the V gene TRBV2; D not certain. Deletions cut 4 bases from V and 6 bases from J, with 15 bases between. This CDR3 has 14 residues. In germline, CDR1 is SNHLY, CDR2 FYNNEI. This chain's CDR3 is CASSVTTSTQTQYF. The CDR3 DNA sequence: TGTGCCAGCAGTGTCACTACCTCTACCCAGACCCAGTACTTC.

V gene TRBV5-4 combines with J gene TRBJ2-1; a possible D gene is TRBD1 (5 bases). Germline V gives CDR1 SGHNT, CDR2 YYREEE (reference sequence). There are 14 residues in the CDR3. Trimming stripped 6 bases from V and 9 bases from J, with 19 bases between. The CDR3 DNA reads as TGTGCCAGCAACACCTACCAGGGATTGGGTGAGCAGTTCTTC. Translation gives CASNTYQGLGEQFF.

In this sample, this clonotype turned up a few times. This sequence joins TRBV9 and TRBJ2-7; TRBD2 matches at 8 bases. Losses at the gene ends were 5 bases for V and 7 bases for J; bases not matched to a gene: 8. This CDR3 region has 13 residues. Germline V gene sequence: CDR1 SGDLS, CDR2 YYNGEE. CDR3 DNA: TGTGCCAGCAGTTTCAACCCGGGAGGGGAGCAGTACTTC. Translating it yields CASSFNPGGEQYF.

This clonotype was observed once. J is TRBJ2-3 and V is TRBV30; either TRBD1 or TRBD2 may supply D (6 bases each). This CDR3 contains 15 residues. The germline gives CDR1 GTSNPN, CDR2 SVGIG (reference sequence). V lost 0 bases and J 3 bases, leaving 13 bases between the germline ends. CDR3 residues: CAWSVLGAGTDTQYF. The CDR3 DNA is TGTGCCTGGAGTGTACTGGGGGCGGGAACAGATACGCAGTATTTT.